This T cell receptor beta chain emerged from a study of blood T cell repertoires in COVID-19. Study-level information: Material from acute and convalescent COVID-19 was sourced from the United States, Italy and Spain.

The method was immunoSEQ multiplex PCR; TCRdb's version includes in-frame clones alone and lacks a portion of them. The sample contains about 100,000 clones, approximately 80% of which appear only once. This CDR3 has 12 amino acids. Germline assignment: CDR1 SGHDN and CDR2 FVKESK. The V gene lost 3 bases and the J gene lost 7 bases, with 4 bases spanning the gap. The chain employs TRBV14 and TRBJ1-6; the D is unclear. Sample: peripheral blood. The receptor's source is a woman between 65 and 79 years old with acute or convalescent COVID-19. CDR3 loop: CASSQRNSPLHF. CDR3 coding DNA: TGTGCCAGCAGCCAGCGAAATTCACCCCTCCACTTT.